The rows below give T cell receptor beta chains drawn from one sample of a study of human thymus T cells. Assay: immunoSEQ multiplex PCR; the TCRdb copy retains only in-frame clones and omits some. The sample yields around 44,000 clones, 90% to 95% seen once. The material sequenced was blood. These receptors were taken from a boy in the first two years of life with a congenital heart defect but otherwise immunologically healthy. Each CDR3 is given with its conserved first and last residue. Fields, in order: J gene, D gene, V gene, clone size, CDR3 protein, CDR3 DNA. The D gene is left open where the match is weak. Expanded clones get a size class; other rows say once, few or many, or leave the size out.

>TRBJ2-1|TRBD2|TRBV7-2|.
CASSPLAGDYNEQFF
TGTGCCAGCAGCCCTCTAGCGGGGGATTACAATGAGCAGTTCTTC
>TRBJ2-3|.|TRBV5-1|once
CASSSQGGTDTQYF
TGCGCCAGCAGCTCCCAAGGTGGCACAGATACGCAGTATTTT
>TRBJ1-1|TRBD1|TRBV27|.
CASSSGQGARTEAFF
TGTGCCAGCAGTTCGGGACAGGGGGCGCGTACTGAAGCTTTCTTT
>TRBJ1-6|TRBD1|TRBV4-1|.
CASSQGQNSPLHF
TGCGCCAGCAGCCAGGGACAGAATTCACCCCTCCACTTT
>TRBJ2-3|.|TRBV19|.
CASSGTLTDTQYF
TGTGCCAGTAGTGGGACCCTCACAGATACGCAGTATTTT
>TRBJ1-6|.|TRBV4-3|.
CASSQERQINSPLHF
TGCGCCAGCAGCCAAGAAAGACAGATCAATTCACCCCTCCACTTT
>TRBJ2-4|TRBD1|TRBV6-1|.
CAGQGLGKNIQYF
TGTGCCGGACAGGGATTGGGCAAAAACATTCAGTACTTC
>TRBJ2-3|.|TRBV30|once
CAWRKGGRDGPDTQYF
TGTGCCTGGAGGAAGGGGGGGAGGGACGGGCCAGATACGCAGTATTTT
>TRBJ2-7|.|TRBV7-9|.
CASSLGPQAYEQYF
TGTGCCAGCAGCTTGGGACCCCAAGCCTACGAGCAGTACTTC
>TRBJ2-1|TRBD2|TRBV5-1|.
CASSSGLAGGNEQFF
TGCGCCAGCAGCTCGGGTCTAGCGGGGGGAAATGAGCAGTTCTTC
>TRBJ1-4|.|TRBV9|.
CASSVGDRDGEKLFF
TGTGCCAGCAGCGTAGGGGATAGGGACGGCGAAAAACTGTTTTTT
>TRBJ2-2|.|TRBV6-1|.
CASSPKTGLSGELFF
TGTGCCAGCAGCCCGAAGACAGGCCTTTCCGGGGAGCTGTTTTTT
>TRBJ1-5|TRBD1|TRBV2|.
CASAPAAGGYQPQHF
TGTGCCAGCGCCCCCGCGGCAGGGGGCTATCAGCCCCAGCATTTT
>TRBJ2-7|TRBD2|TRBV7-2|.
CASSSYGVAGYHEQYF
TGTGCCAGCAGCTCCTACGGCGTAGCGGGGTACCACGAGCAGTACTTC
>TRBJ2-3|.|TRBV5-1|.
CASSLALGTDTQYF
TGCGCCAGCAGCTTGGCTCTAGGCACAGATACGCAGTATTTT
>TRBJ2-3|.|TRBV28|.
CASSLFSFWGGPDTQYF
TGTGCCAGCAGTTTATTTTCCTTTTGGGGGGGGCCAGATACGCAGTATTTT
>TRBJ1-2|TRBD1|TRBV7-2|.
CASSLGQGFYGYTF
TGTGCCAGCAGCCTGGGACAGGGCTTCTATGGCTACACCTTC
>TRBJ2-5|.|TRBV6-6|.
CASSSPFQETQYF
TGTGCCAGCAGTTCCCCTTTCCAAGAGACCCAGTACTTC
>TRBJ2-3|TRBD1|TRBV6-5|.
CATPKHRGADTQYF
TGTGCCACCCCAAAACACAGGGGGGCAGATACGCAGTATTTT
>TRBJ2-2|.|TRBV7-2|.
CASSLVGSQNTGELFF
TGTGCCAGCAGCTTAGTAGGTTCCCAGAACACCGGGGAGCTGTTTTTT
>TRBJ2-1|TRBD2|TRBV12-5|.
CASGLTSGGLLTYNEQFF
TGTGCTAGTGGTTTGACTAGCGGGGGGCTACTCACCTACAATGAGCAGTTCTTC
>TRBJ2-7|.|TRBV10-3|.
CAISEWGAVSYEQYF
TGTGCCATCAGTGAGTGGGGAGCGGTCTCCTACGAGCAGTACTTC
>TRBJ2-3|TRBD2|TRBV10-3|.
CAISVRRGGRGDTQYF
TGTGCCATCAGTGTGCGGCGGGGGGGCCGGGGAGATACGCAGTATTTT
>TRBJ2-1|TRBD2|TRBV9|.
CASSVSSGGYNEQFF
TGTGCCAGCAGCGTTTCTAGCGGGGGTTACAATGAGCAGTTCTTC
>TRBJ2-7|.|TRBV21-1|.
CASSKGGSRHEQYF
TGTGCCAGCAGCAAAGGGGGTAGCCGCCACGAGCAGTACTTC
>TRBJ2-3|TRBD2|TRBV18|.
CASSLAGLAGRPDTQYF
TGTGCCAGCTCACTAGCGGGACTAGCGGGACGCCCAGATACGCAGTATTTT
>TRBJ2-1|.|TRBV5-1|.
CASSLSPGGEQFF
TGCGCCAGCAGCTTGTCCCCGGGCGGTGAGCAGTTCTTC
>TRBJ1-6|.|TRBV6-5|.
CASSYSSRGNSPLHF
TGTGCCAGCAGTTACTCGTCCAGGGGCAATTCACCCCTCCACTTT
>TRBJ1-2|.|TRBV6-6|.
CASSYVNNYGYTF
TGTGCCAGCAGTTACGTCAATAACTATGGCTACACCTTC
>TRBJ1-1|TRBD1|TRBV18|.
CASSPPGQGADEAFF
TGTGCCAGCTCACCACCCGGGCAGGGGGCTGATGAAGCTTTCTTT
>TRBJ1-2|TRBD1|TRBV6-6|.
CASSWDSQKTGYGYTF
TGTGCCAGCAGTTGGGACAGTCAAAAAACGGGCTATGGCTACACCTTC
>TRBJ2-5|.|TRBV7-9|.
CASSLFRVILGETQYF
TGTGCCAGCAGCTTATTTCGCGTAATCTTGGGAGAGACCCAGTACTTC
>TRBJ1-6|.|TRBV2|.
CASSEAGTPLHF
TGTGCCAGCAGCGAAGCCGGGACACCCCTCCACTTT
>TRBJ2-2|.|TRBV7-2|.
CASSFGRTGELFF
TGTGCCAGCAGCTTCGGACGGACCGGGGAGCTGTTTTTT
>TRBJ2-2|.|TRBV9|.
CASSVALGGHTTGELFF
TGTGCCAGCAGCGTAGCTCTGGGGGGGCATACCACCGGGGAGCTGTTTTTT
>TRBJ2-3|TRBD1|TRBV13|.
CASSSPGQITDTQYF
TGTGCCAGCAGCTCCCCGGGACAGATAACAGATACGCAGTATTTT
>TRBJ1-2|.|TRBV7-9|.
CASTLDGAGGYTF
TGTGCCAGCACCCTAGACGGAGCGGGGGGCTACACCTTC
>TRBJ1-6|.|TRBV5-5|.
CASSLSGAGNSPLHF
TGTGCCAGCAGCTTGTCAGGGGCTGGCAATTCACCCCTCCACTTT
>TRBJ1-6|TRBD1|TRBV9|.
CASSPRQGLNSPLHF
TGTGCCAGCAGCCCCAGACAGGGTCTGAATTCACCCCTCCACTTT
>TRBJ2-6|.|TRBV15|.
CATSYGAGANVLTF
TGTGCCACCAGCTACGGGGCTGGGGCCAACGTCCTGACTTTC
>TRBJ1-2|.|TRBV7-2|.
CASSLYPGANYGYTF
TGTGCCAGCAGCTTATATCCAGGGGCAAACTATGGCTACACCTTC
>TRBJ1-1|.|TRBV10-2|.
CASSDQIDKNTEAFF
TGCGCCAGCAGTGACCAGATCGACAAGAACACTGAAGCTTTCTTT
>TRBJ1-1|.|TRBV4-2|.
CASSQGPDTEAFF
TGTGCCAGCAGCCAAGGGCCGGACACTGAAGCTTTCTTT
>TRBJ2-4|.|TRBV9|.
CASSVASENIQYF
TGTGCCAGCAGCGTAGCTAGCGAAAACATTCAGTACTTC
>TRBJ1-2|.|TRBV9|few
CASSVGTANYGYTF
TGTGCCAGCAGCGTAGGGACAGCTAACTATGGCTACACCTTC
>TRBJ1-1|.|TRBV28|.
CASSLWRGGNTEAFF
TGTGCCAGCAGTTTATGGAGGGGCGGCAACACTGAAGCTTTCTTT
>TRBJ2-1|TRBD2|TRBV4-1|.
CASSLPGGGNEQFF
TGCGCCAGCAGCCTCCCGGGGGGGGGCAATGAGCAGTTCTTC
>TRBJ1-6|TRBD1|TRBV7-2|once
CASSLAGQGGSPLHF
TGTGCCAGCAGCTTAGCGGGACAGGGGGGTTCACCCCTCCACTTT
>TRBJ2-1|TRBD2|TRBV7-2|.
CASRVGLAAYNEQFF
TGTGCCAGCAGGGTCGGACTAGCGGCCTACAATGAGCAGTTCTTC